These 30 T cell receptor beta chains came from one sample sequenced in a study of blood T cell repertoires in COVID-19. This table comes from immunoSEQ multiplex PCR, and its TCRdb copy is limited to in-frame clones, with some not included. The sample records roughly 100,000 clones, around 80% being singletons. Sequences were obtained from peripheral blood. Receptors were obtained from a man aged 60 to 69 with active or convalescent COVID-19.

CDR3 loop: CASSPQLVRQETQYF. CDR3 bases: TGTGCCAGCAGCCCCCAGTTGGTGAGGCAAGAGACCCAGTACTTC. The chain employs TRBV14 and TRBJ2-5, with D hard to call. Germline V CDR1 and CDR2: SGHDN, FVKESK. This CDR3 region has 15 residues. V lost 4 bases, J lost 2 bases, and 14 bases lay in between.

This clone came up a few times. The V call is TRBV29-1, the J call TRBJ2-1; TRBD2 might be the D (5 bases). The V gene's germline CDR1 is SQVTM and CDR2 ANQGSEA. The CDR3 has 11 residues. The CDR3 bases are TGCAGTGGAGGATTCTACAATGAGCAGTTCTTC. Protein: CSGGFYNEQFF.

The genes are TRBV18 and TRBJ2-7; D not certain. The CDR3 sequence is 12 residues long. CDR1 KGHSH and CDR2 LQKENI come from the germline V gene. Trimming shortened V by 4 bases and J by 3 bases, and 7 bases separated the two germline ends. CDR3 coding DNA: TGTGCCAGCTCACAGCGACTCTACGAGCAGTACTTC. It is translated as CASSQRLYEQYF.

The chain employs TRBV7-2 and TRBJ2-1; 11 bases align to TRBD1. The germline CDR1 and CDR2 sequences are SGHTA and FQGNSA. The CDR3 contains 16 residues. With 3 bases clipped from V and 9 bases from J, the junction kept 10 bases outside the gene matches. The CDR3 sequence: CASSLRGTGGWGEQFF. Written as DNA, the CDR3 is TGTGCCAGCAGCTTGAGGGGGACAGGGGGTTGGGGTGAGCAGTTCTTC. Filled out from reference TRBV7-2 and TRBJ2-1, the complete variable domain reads GAGVSQSPSNKVTEKGKDVELRCDPISGHTALYWYRQSLGQGLEFLIYFQGNSAPDKSGLPSDRFSAERTGGSVSTLTIQRTQQEDSAVYLCASSLRGTGGWGEQFFGPGTRLTVL.

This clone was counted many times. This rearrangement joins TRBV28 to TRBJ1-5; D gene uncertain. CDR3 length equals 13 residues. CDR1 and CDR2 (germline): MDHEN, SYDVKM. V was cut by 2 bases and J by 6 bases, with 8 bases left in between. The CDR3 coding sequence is TGTGCCAGCAGTTTAAATCCGGGTCAGCCCCAGCATTTT. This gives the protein CASSLNPGQPQHF.

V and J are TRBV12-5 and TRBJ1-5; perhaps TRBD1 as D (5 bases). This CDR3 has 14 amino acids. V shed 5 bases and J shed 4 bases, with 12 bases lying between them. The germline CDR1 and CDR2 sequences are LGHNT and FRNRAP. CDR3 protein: CASGPGGGNQPQHF. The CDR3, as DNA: TGTGCTAGTGGTCCCGGTGGGGGGAATCAGCCCCAGCATTTT.

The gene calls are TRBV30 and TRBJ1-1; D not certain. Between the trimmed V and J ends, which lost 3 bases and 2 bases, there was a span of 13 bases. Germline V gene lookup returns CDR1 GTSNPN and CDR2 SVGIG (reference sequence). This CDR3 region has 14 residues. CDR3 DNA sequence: TGTGCCTGGAGAGTGTCACTCCCCAACACTGAAGCTTTCTTT. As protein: CAWRVSLPNTEAFF. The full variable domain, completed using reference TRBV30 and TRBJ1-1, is SQTIHQWPATLVQPVGSPLSLECTVEGTSNPNLYWYRQAAGRGLQLLFYSVGIGQISSEVPQNLSASRPQDRQFILSSKKLLLSDSGFYLCAWRVSLPNTEAFFGQGTRLTVV.

CDR3 DNA: TGTGCCAGCAGCTTATTCCGACTAGCGGGCGAAAGCTCCTACGAGCAGTACTTC. It translates to CASSLFRLAGESSYEQYF. The chain uses TRBV7-8 and TRBJ2-7; TRBD2 matches at 10 bases. This CDR3 is 18 amino acids long. Germline loops: CDR1 SGHVS, CDR2 FQNEAQ. Trimming at V came to 2 bases and at J to 0 bases, leaving 10 bases not matched to a gene.

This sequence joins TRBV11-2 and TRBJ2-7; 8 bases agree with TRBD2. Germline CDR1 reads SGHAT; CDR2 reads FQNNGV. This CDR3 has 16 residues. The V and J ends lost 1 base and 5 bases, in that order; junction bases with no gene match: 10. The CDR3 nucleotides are TGTGCCAGCAGCTTAGGGTCGGGGGGGCAAGTCGACGAGCAGTACGTC. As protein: CASSLGSGGQVDEQYV.

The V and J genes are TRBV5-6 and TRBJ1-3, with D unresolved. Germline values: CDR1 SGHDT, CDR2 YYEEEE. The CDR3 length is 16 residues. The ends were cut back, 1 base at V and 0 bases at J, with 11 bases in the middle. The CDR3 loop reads CASSLSSQPSGNTIYF. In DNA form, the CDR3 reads TGTGCCAGCAGCTTGAGTAGCCAGCCCTCTGGAAACACCATATATTTT.

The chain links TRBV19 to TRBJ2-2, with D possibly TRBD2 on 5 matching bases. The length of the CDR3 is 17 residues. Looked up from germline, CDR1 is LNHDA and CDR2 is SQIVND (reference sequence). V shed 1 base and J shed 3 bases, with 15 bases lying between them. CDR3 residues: CASSIGVRTGYTGELFF. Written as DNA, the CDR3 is TGTGCCAGTAGTATAGGTGTCCGGACTGGCTACACCGGGGAGCTGTTTTTT.

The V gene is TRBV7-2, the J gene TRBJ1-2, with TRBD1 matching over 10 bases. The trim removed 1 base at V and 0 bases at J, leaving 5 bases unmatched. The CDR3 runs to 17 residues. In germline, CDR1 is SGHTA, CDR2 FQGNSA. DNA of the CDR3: TGTGCCAGCAGCTTAGGAGGGACAGGGGTAGCTAACTATGGCTACACCTTC. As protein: CASSLGGTGVANYGYTF.

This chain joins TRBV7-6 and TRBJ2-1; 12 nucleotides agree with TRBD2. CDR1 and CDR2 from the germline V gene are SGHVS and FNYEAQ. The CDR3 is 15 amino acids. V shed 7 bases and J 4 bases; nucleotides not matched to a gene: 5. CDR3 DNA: TGTGCCAGCACCAGGACTAGCGGGACTTACAATGAGCAGTTCTTC. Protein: CASTRTSGTYNEQFF.

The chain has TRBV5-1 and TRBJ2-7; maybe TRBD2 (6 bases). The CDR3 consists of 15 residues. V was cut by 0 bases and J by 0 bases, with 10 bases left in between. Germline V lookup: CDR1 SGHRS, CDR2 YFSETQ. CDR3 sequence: CASSLGGTYSYEQYF. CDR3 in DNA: TGCGCCAGCAGCTTGGGGGGGACTTACTCCTACGAGCAGTACTTC.

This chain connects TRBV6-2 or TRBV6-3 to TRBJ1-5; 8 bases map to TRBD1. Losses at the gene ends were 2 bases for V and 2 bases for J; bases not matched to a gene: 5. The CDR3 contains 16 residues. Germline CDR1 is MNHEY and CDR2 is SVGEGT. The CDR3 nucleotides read TGTGCCAGCAGTTACCGACAGGGGATCGGCAATCAGCCCCAGCATTTT. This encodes CASSYRQGIGNQPQHF.

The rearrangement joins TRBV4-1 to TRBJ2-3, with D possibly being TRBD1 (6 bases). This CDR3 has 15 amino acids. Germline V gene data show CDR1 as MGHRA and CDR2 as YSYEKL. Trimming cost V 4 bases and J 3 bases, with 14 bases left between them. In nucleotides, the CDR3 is TGCGCCAGCAGCCCCTGGGGGCTAGAGACAGATACGCAGTATTTT. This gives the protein CASSPWGLETDTQYF.

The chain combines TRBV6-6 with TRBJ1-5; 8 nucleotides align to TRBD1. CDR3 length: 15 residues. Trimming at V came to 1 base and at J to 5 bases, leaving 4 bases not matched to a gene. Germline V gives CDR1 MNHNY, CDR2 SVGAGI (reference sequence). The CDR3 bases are TGTGCCAGCAGTTACTGGGGACAGGATGATCAGCCCCAGCATTTT. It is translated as CASSYWGQDDQPQHF.

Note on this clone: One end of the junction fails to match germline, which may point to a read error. CDR3 sequence reads: CASTLAGVGTDTQYF. DNA for the CDR3: TGTGCCAGCACCTTAGCGGGAGTCGGCACAGATACGCAGTATTTT. The V gene is TRBV11-2, the J gene TRBJ2-3; 9 bases are shared with TRBD2. CDR3 length: 15 amino acids. Looked up from germline, CDR1 is SGHAT and CDR2 is FQNNGV.

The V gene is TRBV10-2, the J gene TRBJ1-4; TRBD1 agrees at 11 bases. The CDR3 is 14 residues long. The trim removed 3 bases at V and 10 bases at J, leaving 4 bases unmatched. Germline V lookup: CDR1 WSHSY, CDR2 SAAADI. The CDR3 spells CASSDMDRGLKLFF. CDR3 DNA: TGCGCCAGCAGTGACATGGACAGGGGGCTAAAACTGTTTTTT.

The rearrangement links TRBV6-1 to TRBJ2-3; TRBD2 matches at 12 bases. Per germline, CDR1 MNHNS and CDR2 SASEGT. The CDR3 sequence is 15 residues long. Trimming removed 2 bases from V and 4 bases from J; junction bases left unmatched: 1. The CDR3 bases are TGTGCCAGCAGTGAACTAGCGGGAGGGCCAGATACGCAGTATTTT. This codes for CASSELAGGPDTQYF.

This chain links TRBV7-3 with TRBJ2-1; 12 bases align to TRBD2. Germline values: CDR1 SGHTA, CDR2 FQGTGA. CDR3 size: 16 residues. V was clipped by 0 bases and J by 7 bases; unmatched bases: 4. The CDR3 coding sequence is TGTGCCAGCAGCTTAACCTGGACTAGCGGGATTAATGAGCAGTTCTTC. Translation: CASSLTWTSGINEQFF.

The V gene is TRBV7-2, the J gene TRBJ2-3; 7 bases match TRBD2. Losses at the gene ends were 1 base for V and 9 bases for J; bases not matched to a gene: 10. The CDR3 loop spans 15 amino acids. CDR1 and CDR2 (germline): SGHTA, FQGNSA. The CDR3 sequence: CASSLGPLAEGTQYF. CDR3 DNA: TGTGCCAGCAGCTTAGGTCCGCTAGCGGAGGGGACGCAGTATTTT.

The CDR3 protein is CSVSAGGVTGELFF. Here the CDR3 DNA reads TGCAGCGTTTCAGCGGGAGGGGTCACCGGGGAGCTGTTTTTT. V and J are TRBV29-1 and TRBJ2-2, with 10 positions matching TRBD2. CDR3 length: 14 residues. V shed 5 bases and J 4 bases; nucleotides not matched to a gene: 4. CDR1 and CDR2 from the germline V gene are SQVTM and ANQGSEA.

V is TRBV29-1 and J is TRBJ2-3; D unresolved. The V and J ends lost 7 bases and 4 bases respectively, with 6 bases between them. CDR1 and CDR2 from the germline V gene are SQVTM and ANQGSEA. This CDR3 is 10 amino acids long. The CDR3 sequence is CSASADTQYF. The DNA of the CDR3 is TGCAGCGCATCGGCAGATACGCAGTATTTT.

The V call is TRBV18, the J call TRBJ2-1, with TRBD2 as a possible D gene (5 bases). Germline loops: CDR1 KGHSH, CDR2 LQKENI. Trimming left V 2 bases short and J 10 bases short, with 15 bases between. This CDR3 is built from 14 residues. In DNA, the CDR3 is TGTGCCAGCTCACCAAACGGACCCCCGGGGGAGCAGTTCTTC. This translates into CASSPNGPPGEQFF.

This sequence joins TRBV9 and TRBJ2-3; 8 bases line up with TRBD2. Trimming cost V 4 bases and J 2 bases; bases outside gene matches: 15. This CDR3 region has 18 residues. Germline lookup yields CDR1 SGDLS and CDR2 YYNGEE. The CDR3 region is CASSPQGALAVSTDTQYF. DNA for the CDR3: TGTGCCAGCAGCCCCCAAGGGGCACTAGCGGTCTCCACAGATACGCAGTATTTT.

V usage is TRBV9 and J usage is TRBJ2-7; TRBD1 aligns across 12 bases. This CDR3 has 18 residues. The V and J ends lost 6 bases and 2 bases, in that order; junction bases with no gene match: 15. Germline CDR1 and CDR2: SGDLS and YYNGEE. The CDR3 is CASTRDRGRIPTPYEQYV. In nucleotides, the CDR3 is TGTGCCAGCACCCGGGACAGGGGGCGTATTCCCACCCCCTACGAGCAGTACGTC.

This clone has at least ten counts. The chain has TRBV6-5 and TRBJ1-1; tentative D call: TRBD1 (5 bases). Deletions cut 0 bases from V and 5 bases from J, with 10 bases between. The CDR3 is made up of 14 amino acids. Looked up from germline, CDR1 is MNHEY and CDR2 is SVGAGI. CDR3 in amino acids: CASSYSQGSTEAFF. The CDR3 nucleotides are TGTGCCAGCAGTTACTCGCAGGGAAGTACTGAAGCTTTCTTT.

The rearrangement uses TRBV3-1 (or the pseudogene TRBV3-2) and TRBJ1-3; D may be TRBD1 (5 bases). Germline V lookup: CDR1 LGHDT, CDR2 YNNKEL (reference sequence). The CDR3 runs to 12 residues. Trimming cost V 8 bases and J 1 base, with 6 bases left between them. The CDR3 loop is CASSGSGNTIYF. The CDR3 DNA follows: TGTGCCAGCTCAGGGTCTGGAAACACCATATATTTT.

CDR3 sequence (DNA): TGTGCCAGCAGTTTGCTCAGGGGAAAGACCCAGTACTTC. It codes for CASSLLRGKTQYF. This chain connects TRBV12-3 or TRBV12-4 to TRBJ2-5, with a weak D call TRBD1 (6 bases). The V gene lost 3 bases and the J gene lost 6 bases, with 11 bases spanning the gap. The CDR3 loop spans 13 amino acids.